The 25 T cell receptor beta chains below all came from one sample that was sequenced in a study of cytomegalovirus exposure and HLA in healthy donors. The PCR was carried out with 60 Vbeta primers and 13 Jbeta primers. TCRdb's table, derived via immunoSEQ multiplex PCR, lists solely in-frame clones and lacks some. This repertoire shows some 98,000 clones, about 70% found once; its top ten account for 7% to 10%. Sample: PBMCs. The source is a human donor in good health.

V usage is TRBV4-1 and J usage is TRBJ1-4; perhaps TRBD1 as D (6 bases). This CDR3 region has 15 residues. Germline V gives CDR1 MGHRA, CDR2 YSYEKL. The V end lost 3 bases, the J end lost 5 bases, and 13 bases lay between the germline ends. DNA for the CDR3: TGCGCCAGCAGCCAGGAAGGGGGATTCAATGAAAAACTGTTTTTT. This translates into CASSQEGGFNEKLFF.

The V and J genes are TRBV11-2 and TRBJ2-1; a weak D match, TRBD2 (6 bases). The CDR3 is 16 residues long. Germline values: CDR1 SGHAT, CDR2 FQNNGV. Between the trimmed V and J ends, which lost 1 base and 6 bases, there was a span of 16 bases. Written as DNA, the CDR3 is TGTGCCAGCAGCTTAGTTGGCGGAGGGCCATCCAATGAGCAGTTCTTC. This sequence encodes CASSLVGGGPSNEQFF.

V is TRBV5-1 and J is TRBJ2-1, with D maybe TRBD2 (6 bases). CDR3 size: 16 residues. V lost 2 bases and J 7 bases, leaving 19 bases between the germline ends. CDR1 is SGHRS and CDR2 is YFSETQ in the germline V gene. The CDR3 protein is CASSLGPGSGENEQFF. In nucleotides, the CDR3 is TGCGCCAGCAGCTTAGGACCCGGGTCGGGAGAAAATGAGCAGTTCTTC.

The CDR3 coding sequence is TGTGCCAGCAGTCCGAGACCAGGGACACTCGGGAACAAGCAGTACTTC. Protein product: CASSPRPGTLGNKQYF. The chain links TRBV7-2 to TRBJ2-7, with D perhaps matching TRBD1 (6 bases). The V and J ends lost 6 bases and 8 bases respectively, with 26 bases between them. The CDR3 contains 16 residues. Germline assignment: CDR1 SGHTA and CDR2 FQGNSA.

The chain couples TRBV29-1 to TRBJ2-5, with TRBD1 as a possible D gene (6 bases). The last part of the DNA fits TRBJ2-7 better; the J call may be wrong. The CDR3 covers 12 residues. In germline, CDR1 is SQVTM, CDR2 ANQGSEA. CDR3: CSVGGRGDEQYF. The CDR3 DNA follows: TGCAGCGTTGGGGGCAGGGGAGACGAGCAGTACTTC.

The sample holds one count of this clone. The CDR3 here is CASSFVASASTDTQYF. The CDR3 nucleotides read TGTGCCAGCAGTTTCGTGGCTAGCGCCAGCACAGATACGCAGTATTTT. V is TRBV7-2 and J is TRBJ2-3; TRBD2 is a possible D gene (6 bases). The CDR3 length is 16 residues. Germline CDR1 and CDR2: SGHTA and FQGNSA. V lost 6 bases to trimming and J lost 0 bases, with 16 bases between them.

The chain is built from TRBV7-2 and TRBJ1-1, with a tentative D call TRBD1 (5 bases). The length of the CDR3 is 13 residues. Trimming removed 6 bases from V and 4 bases from J, with 12 bases in between. Germline V gene lookup returns CDR1 SGHTA and CDR2 FQGNSA. The CDR3 DNA follows: TGTGCCAGCAGTGTCCTAGGGGCCACTGAAGCTTTCTTT. It yields the protein CASSVLGATEAFF.

This chain joins TRBV18 and TRBJ2-1, with D uncertain. Germline V gene data show CDR1 as KGHSH and CDR2 as LQKENI. This CDR3 has 14 residues. V was clipped by 0 bases and J by 5 bases, with 8 bases between them. The CDR3 bases are TGTGCCAGCTCACCACCCTCTACTAACAATGAGCAGTTCTTC. Amino acid sequence: CASSPPSTNNEQFF.

This chain uses TRBV30 with TRBJ2-2; 9 nucleotides agree with TRBD2. The CDR3 length is 15 residues. CDR1 is GTSNPN and CDR2 is SVGIG in the germline V gene (reference sequence). Germline trimming cut 2 bases from V and 7 bases from J; bases unmatched to any gene: 8. For the CDR3, the DNA is TGTGCCTGGAGTAATCTAGCGGGAAGTGTCGGGGAGCTGTTTTTT. Translating it yields CAWSNLAGSVGELFF. The whole variable domain, remainder taken from reference TRBV30 and TRBJ2-2, is SQTIHQWPATLVQPVGSPLSLECTVEGTSNPNLYWYRQAAGRGLQLLFYSVGIGQISSEVPQNLSASRPQDRQFILSSKKLLLSDSGFYLCAWSNLAGSVGELFFGEGSRLTVL.

The gene calls are TRBV6-1 and TRBJ1-1; no reliable D call. This CDR3 region has 13 residues. CDR1 and CDR2 from the germline V gene are MNHNS and SASEGT. V was clipped by 7 bases and J by 9 bases, with 18 bases between them. DNA of the CDR3: TGTGCCAGCAAATTGGCCGAGGCCTATCAAGCTTTCTTT. Residues: CASKLAEAYQAFF.

This chain connects TRBV2 to TRBJ2-7, with TRBD2 identical over 8 bases. CDR1 is SNHLY and CDR2 is FYNNEI in the germline V gene. The CDR3 is 14 amino acids. V trimming: 7 bases; J trimming: 1 base; junction bases outside the gene matches: 6. This chain's CDR3 is CASKERETSYEQYF. The CDR3 DNA sequence: TGTGCCAGCAAGGAGCGGGAGACATCCTACGAGCAGTACTTC. Full variable domain (rest looked up from reference TRBV2 and TRBJ2-7): EPEVTQTPSHQVTQMGQEVILRCVPISNHLYFYWYRQILGQKVEFLVSFYNNEISEKSEIFDDQFSVERPDGSNFTLKIRSTKLEDSAMYFCASKERETSYEQYFGPGTRLTVT.

This clone was counted once. The gene calls are TRBV5-1 and TRBJ1-6; 7 positions match TRBD1. CDR1 and CDR2 from the germline V gene are SGHRS and YFSETQ. This CDR3 contains 17 residues. J was trimmed by 7 bases and V by 2 bases; bases with no gene match: 12. The CDR3 sequence is CASSFAWRQGRNSPLHF. The CDR3 DNA is TGCGCCAGCAGCTTTGCATGGAGACAGGGCCGGAATTCACCCCTCCACTTT.

V usage is TRBV5-4 and J usage is TRBJ2-3, with TRBD2 matching over 11 bases. Per germline, CDR1 SGHNT and CDR2 YYREEE (reference sequence). V dropped 5 bases and J dropped 2; count of bases not matched to a gene: 10. The CDR3 sequence is 17 residues long. CDR3 in amino acids: CASRQGGSGRVTDTQYF. The CDR3 DNA reads TGTGCCAGCAGACAAGGGGGTAGCGGGAGGGTCACAGATACGCAGTATTTT.

The chain employs TRBV19 and TRBJ1-5; D unclear. Germline CDR1 and CDR2: LNHDA and SQIVND (reference sequence). This CDR3 has 14 residues. Trimming shortened V by 5 bases and J by 5 bases, and 13 bases separated the two germline ends. CDR3 DNA: TGTGCCAGTAGTCCATCCCGACTGGATCAGCCCCAGCATTTT. Its translation: CASSPSRLDQPQHF.

This clone appeared a few times. The chain is built from TRBV7-9 and TRBJ1-4, with unresolved D. CDR1 is SEHNR and CDR2 is FQNEAQ in the germline V gene (reference sequence). V gave up 7 bases and J gave up 4 bases, with 10 bases separating them. This CDR3 has 13 residues. CDR3 in DNA: TGTGCCAGCAAAAGGGAGTTTAATGAAAAACTGTTTTTT. As protein: CASKREFNEKLFF.

The rearrangement links TRBV5-6 to TRBJ1-5; 10 nucleotides match TRBD1. Per germline, CDR1 SGHDT and CDR2 YYEEEE. The V gene end was trimmed by 0 bases and the J gene end by 6 bases; junction bases not matched to a gene: 6. The CDR3 is made up of 16 amino acids. The CDR3 is CASSLEGTGEGQPQHF. For the CDR3, the DNA is TGTGCCAGCAGCTTGGAGGGGACAGGGGAAGGTCAGCCCCAGCATTTT.

The chain joins TRBV19 to TRBJ2-1, with 12 bases identical to TRBD2. Germline V gene data show CDR1 as LNHDA and CDR2 as SQIVND (reference sequence). The CDR3 length is 16 residues. V lost 5 bases and J lost 2; bases outside the gene matches: 4. CDR3 coding DNA: TGTGCCAGTAGTTCGTCTAGCGGGGGGGCCTACAATGAGCAGTTCTTC. This translates into CASSSSSGGAYNEQFF.

CDR3 residues: CASSEAGGYYNEQFF. The DNA of the CDR3 is TGCGCCAGCAGTGAGGCGGGGGGGTACTACAATGAGCAGTTCTTC. This chain uses TRBV10-2 with TRBJ2-1; 9 nucleotides agree with TRBD2. The length of the CDR3 is 15 residues. CDR1 and CDR2 from the germline V gene are WSHSY and SAAADI. V was pared by 2 bases and J by 3 bases, with 2 bases of the junction left unmatched.

The genes are TRBV14 and TRBJ2-1; D may be TRBD1 (5 bases). Trimming took 2 bases from V and 5 from J, leaving 16 bases between them. Looked up from germline, CDR1 is SGHDN and CDR2 is FVKESK. The CDR3 has 16 residues. CDR3 sequence reads: CASSQPLGPGHNEQFF. The CDR3 nucleotides read TGTGCCAGCAGCCAACCCCTCGGCCCAGGGCACAATGAGCAGTTCTTC. The entire variable domain, with the rest obtained from reference TRBV14 and TRBJ2-1, is as follows: EAGVTQFPSHSVIEKGQTVTLRCDPISGHDNLYWYRRVMGKEIKFLLHFVKESKQDESGMPNNRFLAERTGGTYSTLKVQPAELEDSGVYFCASSQPLGPGHNEQFFGPGTRLTVL.

This clone was counted many times. The chain uses TRBV10-1 and TRBJ1-3; 9 nucleotides line up with TRBD1. CDR3 length: 15 residues. The germline V gene has CDR1 WNHNN and CDR2 SYGVQD (reference sequence). The V gene end was trimmed by 6 bases and the J gene end by 4 bases; junction bases not matched to a gene: 7. The CDR3 DNA follows: TGCGCCAGCAGGAGAACAGGGGGCACAGGAAACACCATATATTTT. It is translated as CASRRTGGTGNTIYF.

The gene calls are TRBV29-1 and TRBJ1-2, with D possibly TRBD1 on 5 matching bases. Trimming shortened V by 6 bases and J by 0 bases, and 11 bases separated the two germline ends. This CDR3 is 13 amino acids long. From germline, CDR1 is SQVTM and CDR2 ANQGSEA. This CDR3 is CSVGGGSNYGYTF. The CDR3, as DNA: TGCAGCGTGGGGGGGGGATCTAACTATGGCTACACCTTC. The variable domain in full, with the rest retrieved from reference TRBV29-1 and TRBJ1-2, is SAVISQKPSRDICQRGTSLTIQCQVDSQVTMMFWYRQQPGQSLTLIATANQGSEATYESGFVIDKFPISRPNLTFSTLTVSNMSPEDSSIYLCSVGGGSNYGYTFGSGTRLTVV.

The V and J genes are TRBV11-2 and TRBJ1-3; D may be TRBD1 (6 bases). The CDR3 consists of 14 residues. Germline CDR1 is SGHAT and CDR2 is FQNNGV. The V end lost 2 bases, the J end lost 1 base, and 6 bases lay between the germline ends. The CDR3 sequence: CASSLTGSGNTIYF. CDR3 DNA sequence: TGTGCCAGCAGCTTAACAGGGTCTGGAAACACCATATATTTT. Looking up the rest from reference TRBV11-2 and TRBJ1-3 gives the full variable domain: EAGVAQSPRYKIIEKRQSVAFWCNPISGHATLYWYQQILGQGPKLLIQFQNNGVVDDSQLPKDRFSAERLKGVDSTLKIQPAKLEDSAVYLCASSLTGSGNTIYFGEGSWLTVV.

This clone has more than one count but fewer than ten. The chain has TRBV30 and TRBJ1-1; 7 bases line up with TRBD1. This CDR3 spans 12 amino acids. J was trimmed by 6 bases and V by 8 bases; bases with no gene match: 9. Germline values: CDR1 GTSNPN, CDR2 SVGIG (reference sequence). The CDR3 bases are TGTGCCGTACAGGGGCGTAGGCCTGAAGCTTTCTTT. As protein: CAVQGRRPEAFF. Together with reference TRBV30 and TRBJ1-1, the CDR3 gives the full variable domain: SQTIHQWPATLVQPVGSPLSLECTVEGTSNPNLYWYRQAAGRGLQLLFYSVGIGQISSEVPQNLSASRPQDRQFILSSKKLLLSDSGFYLCAVQGRRPEAFFGQGTRLTVV.

The chain has TRBV20-1 and TRBJ2-3; unclear D gene. This CDR3 comprises 11 residues. CDR1 is DFQATT and CDR2 is SNEGSKA in the germline V gene (reference sequence). Deletions cut 6 bases from V and 6 bases from J, with 10 bases between. CDR3 protein: CSARPADTQYF. The CDR3 DNA reads as TGCAGTGCCCGCCCTGCGGATACGCAGTATTTT.

This clone was picked up one time. This chain uses TRBV10-3 with TRBJ2-2, with TRBD1 matching over 10 bases. Germline loops: CDR1 ENHRY, CDR2 SYGVKD. Trimming at V came to 6 bases and at J to 5 bases, leaving 9 bases not matched to a gene. The CDR3 contains 16 residues. CDR3 region: CAIRPNVGQGTGELFF. For the CDR3, the DNA is TGTGCCATCAGACCTAATGTGGGACAGGGGACCGGGGAGCTGTTTTTT.